The 21 T cell receptor beta chains below were found in one sample sequenced in a study of cytotoxic CD8 clonotypes in ibrutinib-treated CLL. Method: immunoSEQ multiplex PCR; TCRdb's copy keeps in-frame clones and lacks some. The sample lists over 75,000 clones; 78% were seen once. The sequenced sample was PBMCs, obtained after 12 months of ibrutinib treatment. These receptor sequences come from a human donor with chronic lymphocytic leukemia.

The DNA of the CDR3 is TGTGCCAGCAGCTCCCGGGACTCGGGGACCCAGTACTTC. Translated: CASSSRDSGTQYF. The V gene is TRBV7-2, the J gene TRBJ2-5; D perhaps matches TRBD2 (6 bases). The V gene's germline CDR1 is SGHTA and CDR2 FQGNSA. This CDR3 contains 13 residues. Trimming pared 4 bases from V and 7 bases from J, leaving 13 bases between.

The rearrangement joins TRBV6-5 to TRBJ2-3; tentatively, D is TRBD2 (7 bases). Germline V gives CDR1 MNHEY, CDR2 SVGAGI. The CDR3 covers 15 residues. Trimming pared 3 bases from V and 4 bases from J, leaving 14 bases between. CDR3 DNA: TGTGCCAGCAGTTATCACGGGGGGCCAGCAGATACGCAGTATTTT. Translating gives CASSYHGGPADTQYF.

The genes are TRBV25-1 and TRBJ1-1; D is unclear. Trimming took 5 bases from V and 11 from J, leaving 15 bases between them. Per germline, CDR1 MGHDK and CDR2 SYGVNS. The CDR3 loop spans 12 amino acids. CDR3 nucleotides: TGTGCCAGCAGTACTTCTACCTTTAGGGCTTTCTTT. The encoded protein is CASSTSTFRAFF.

A note on this clone: This sample includes further DNA sequences coding for the same CDR3. The J gene is TRBJ2-7, the V gene TRBV15, with D possibly being TRBD1 (6 bases). This CDR3 is 14 amino acids long. Per germline, CDR1 LNHNV and CDR2 YYDKDF (reference sequence). Trimming shortened V by 0 bases and J by 3 bases, and 9 bases separated the two germline ends. The CDR3 DNA follows: TGTGCCACCAGCAGAGAGACAGGAAACTACGAGCAGTACTTC. Translated, it gives CATSRETGNYEQYF.

CDR3 sequence reads: CASSPPGTGATGELFF. The CDR3 nucleotides read TGTGCCAGCAGTCCCCCGGGGACAGGGGCCACCGGGGAGCTGTTTTTT. This rearrangement joins TRBV5-4 to TRBJ2-2; 10 bases are shared with TRBD1. The CDR3 is made up of 16 amino acids. The trim removed 5 bases at V and 4 bases at J, leaving 8 bases unmatched. Germline V gene lookup returns CDR1 SGHNT and CDR2 YYREEE (reference sequence). Full variable domain (rest looked up from reference TRBV5-4 and TRBJ2-2): ETGVTQSPTHLIKTRGQQVTLRCSSQSGHNTVSWYQQALGQGPQFIFQYYREEENGRGNFPPRFSGLQFPNYSSELNVNALELDDSALYLCASSPPGTGATGELFFGEGSRLTVL.

V is TRBV27 and J is TRBJ1-1; TRBD1 agrees at 7 bases. After removal of 3 bases from V and 10 bases from J, the junction contained 11 bases not matched to a gene. Germline V CDR1 and CDR2: MNHEY, SMNVEV (reference sequence). CDR3 length equals 14 residues. The CDR3 reads CASSFTGARGGAFF. CDR3 nucleotide sequence: TGTGCCAGCAGTTTCACAGGGGCGCGGGGGGGAGCTTTCTTT.

J is TRBJ2-3 and V is TRBV7-3; the match to TRBD1 covers 10 bases. With 5 bases clipped from V and 7 bases from J, the junction kept 9 bases outside the gene matches. Per the germline V gene, CDR1 is SGHTA and CDR2 is FQGTGA. This CDR3 is built from 15 residues. The CDR3, as DNA: TGTGCCAGCAGCCTGCTGACAGGGGGCGGGAATACGCAGTATTTT. Translating gives CASSLLTGGGNTQYF.

The chain uses TRBV5-1 and TRBJ2-2; 9 bases agree with TRBD1. With 2 bases clipped from V and 7 bases from J, the junction kept 9 bases outside the gene matches. The CDR3 totals 16 residues. CDR1 is SGHRS and CDR2 is YFSETQ in the germline V gene. CDR3 sequence (DNA): TGCGCCAGCAGCTTTATACCGGGACAGGGATTCGGGGAGCTGTTTTTT. This sequence encodes CASSFIPGQGFGELFF.

This clone was counted between two and nine times. V usage is TRBV29-1 and J usage is TRBJ2-1; D possibly corresponds to TRBD1 (6 bases). The CDR3 contains 12 residues. V was trimmed by 4 bases and J by 10 bases, leaving 14 bases between them. Germline V lookup: CDR1 SQVTM, CDR2 ANQGSEA. In nucleotides, the CDR3 is TGCAGCGTTGGGACAGACTCAAGCGAGCAGTTCTTC. Its translation is CSVGTDSSEQFF.

The V gene is TRBV7-3, the J gene TRBJ2-1; possible D gene TRBD2, 5 bases. The V end lost 5 bases, the J end lost 4 bases, and 9 bases lay between the germline ends. The length of the CDR3 is 13 residues. The germline gives CDR1 SGHTA, CDR2 FQGTGA. CDR3 region: CASSAGPYNEQFF. CDR3 coding DNA: TGTGCCAGCAGCGCGGGTCCTTACAATGAGCAGTTCTTC.

This clone was observed a handful of times. The CDR3 loop is CSVEVGDRGYEQYF. CDR3 in DNA: TGCAGCGTTGAAGTCGGGGACAGGGGCTACGAGCAGTACTTC. V gene TRBV29-1 combines with J gene TRBJ2-7, with 10 bases matching TRBD1. CDR1 and CDR2 from the germline V gene are SQVTM and ANQGSEA. J lost 3 bases, V lost 1 base, and 3 bases had no gene match. This CDR3 comprises 14 residues.

This clone was seen once. This chain connects TRBV5-1 to TRBJ2-7; 8 nucleotides line up with TRBD2. The trim removed 6 bases at V and 0 bases at J, leaving 8 bases unmatched. The germline V gene encodes CDR1 SGHRS and CDR2 YFSETQ. The CDR3 covers 15 residues. The CDR3 spells CASKNSSGSSYEQYF. CDR3 nucleotide sequence: TGCGCCAGCAAAAACTCTAGCGGGTCCTCCTACGAGCAGTACTTC.

There are a few counts of this clone. V is TRBV6-1 and J is TRBJ2-7, with D perhaps TRBD1 or TRBD2 (5 bases each). V gave up 11 bases and J gave up 0 bases, with 20 bases separating them. This CDR3 is 15 amino acids long. Germline loops: CDR1 MNHNS, CDR2 SASEGT. CDR3 residues: CAGASKAGSSYEQYF. Written as DNA, the CDR3 is TGTGCCGGGGCCAGTAAGGCAGGGAGCTCCTACGAGCAGTACTTC.

V gene TRBV4-2 combines with J gene TRBJ1-2, with D hard to call. Trimming stripped 3 bases from V and 8 bases from J, with 13 bases between. There are 13 residues in the CDR3. Germline V gives CDR1 LGHNA, CDR2 YNFKEQ. Here the CDR3 DNA reads TGTGCCAGCAGCCAGGACGGTTGGCGGGGCTACACCTTC. The encoded protein is CASSQDGWRGYTF.

The rearrangement links TRBV5-6 to TRBJ1-2, with a possible D match to TRBD1 (5 bases). Germline CDR1 and CDR2: SGHDT and YYEEEE. The V gene lost 4 bases and the J gene lost 5 bases, with 15 bases spanning the gap. The CDR3 consists of 14 residues. The CDR3 protein is CASSGAGEGYGYTF. The CDR3 DNA reads as TGTGCCAGCAGCGGCGCGGGGGAGGGGTATGGCTACACCTTC.

This chain connects TRBV6-4 to TRBJ2-3; no clear D gene. The CDR3 spans 13 residues. Germline loops: CDR1 MRHNA, CDR2 SNTAGT. Trimming shortened V by 3 bases and J by 1 base, and 5 bases separated the two germline ends. The CDR3 coding sequence is TGTGCCAGCAGTGATACAGGCACAGATACGCAGTATTTT. It yields the protein CASSDTGTDTQYF.

V is TRBV7-8 and J is TRBJ2-3, with a tentative D call TRBD2 (6 bases). Trimming shortened V by 5 bases and J by 3 bases, and 18 bases separated the two germline ends. The CDR3 has 16 amino acids. CDR1 is SGHVS, CDR2 FQNEAQ, per germline. The CDR3 loop reads CASSQGTTRATDTQYF. In nucleotides, the CDR3 is TGTGCCAGCAGCCAAGGAACGACTAGAGCAACAGATACGCAGTATTTT. The whole variable domain, remainder taken from reference TRBV7-8 and TRBJ2-3, is GAGVSQSPRYKVAKRGQDVALRCDPISGHVSLFWYQQALGQGPEFLTYFQNEAQLDKSGLPSDRFFAERPEGSVSTLKIQRTQQEDSAVYLCASSQGTTRATDTQYFGPGTRLTVL.

The CDR3 reads CATEAGDSTDTQYF. The CDR3 region has the DNA TGCGCCACCGAAGCGGGGGACTCCACAGATACGCAGTATTTT. V usage is TRBV5-1 and J usage is TRBJ2-3, with TRBD2 identical over 8 bases. Germline V gene data show CDR1 as SGHRS and CDR2 as YFSETQ. The CDR3 is made up of 14 amino acids. Trimming at V came to 9 bases and at J to 2 bases, leaving 8 bases not matched to a gene.

The chain carries TRBV6-1 and TRBJ2-1; D might be TRBD2 (5 bases). CDR3 size: 14 residues. Germline loops: CDR1 MNHNS, CDR2 SASEGT. V lost 6 bases to trimming and J lost 0 bases, with 9 bases between them. The CDR3 DNA is TGTGCCAGCAGCAAGACTAACTCCTACAATGAGCAGTTCTTC. Translation: CASSKTNSYNEQFF.

The V gene is TRBV7-9, the J gene TRBJ1-2; TRBD1 matches 8 bases. The length of the CDR3 is 14 residues. Germline loops: CDR1 SEHNR, CDR2 FQNEAQ (reference sequence). V lost 5 bases, J lost 3 bases, and 5 bases stayed unmatched. CDR3 sequence: CASSQGAADYGYTF. CDR3 DNA: TGTGCCAGCAGCCAGGGGGCTGCGGACTATGGCTACACCTTC.

The chain couples TRBV18 to TRBJ1-1, with D possibly TRBD1 on 5 matching bases. The germline gives CDR1 KGHSH, CDR2 LQKENI. This CDR3 comprises 15 residues. Trimming cost V 6 bases and J 5 bases, with 19 bases left between them. CDR3 sequence: CASSPSSGRGTEAFF. The CDR3 region has the DNA TGTGCCAGCTCGCCAAGTTCAGGGAGGGGAACTGAAGCTTTCTTT.